This TCR beta chain is from a study of PD-1 blockade in classical Hodgkin lymphoma. Study observations and caveats: As was reported, newly diagnosed patients showed lower baseline TCR diversity than healthy donors did. Complete responders' baseline diversity resembled that of newly diagnosed patients. While CD8+ TCR diversity did not rise significantly by C4D1, CD4+ TCR diversity did.

Regarding this clone: Antigen specificity is unknown.

Profiled with immunoSEQ multiplex PCR; TCRdb holds only in-frame clones, not every one. The sample comprises approximately 3,000 clones, approximately 72% of which are singletons, and roughly 9.8% rests with the top ten. Each patient's relapse followed autologous stem cell transplantation, and brentuximab vedotin exposure varied. Magnetic negative selection of thawed PBMCs yielded the CD8+ T cells. This CDR3 spans 16 amino acids. The J segment lost 4 bases and the V segment lost 3 bases, leaving 10 bases of the junction unmatched. Germline values: CDR1 LGHNA, CDR2 YNFKEQ. The V gene is TRBV4-2, the J gene TRBJ1-1; TRBD1 matches 8 bases. The specimen comprised CD8+ T cells from blood, sampled at baseline. The TCR sequence derives from a human donor with classical Hodgkin lymphoma. The CDR3 here is CASSQAFLDRATEAFF. CDR3 nucleotides: TGTGCCAGCAGCCAGGCCTTCCTGGACAGGGCCACTGAAGCTTTCTTT.